This T cell receptor (beta chain) is from a study of T cell responses to AZD1222 COVID-19 vaccine. Study-wide findings and caveats: The donor group comprised mostly white British people and more females; the analysis possibly underestimated clonal diversity.

A remark on this clone: The antigen is undetermined.

The protocol was immunoSEQ multiplex PCR, while the TCRdb copy is restricted to in-frame clones and leaves out a portion. The table records 90,000 to 150,000 clones, around 92% of them present only once. Doses given second, at about 4 or about 12 weeks, were pooled. This CDR3 comprises 17 residues. Trimming shortened V by 5 bases and J by 0 bases, and 17 bases separated the two germline ends. The germline V gene encodes CDR1 MNHNY and CDR2 SVGAGI (reference sequence). The chain links TRBV6-6 to TRBJ1-3; D possibly corresponds to TRBD1 (5 bases). This sequence was found in an adult who received the AZD1222 COVID-19 vaccine. Here the sequenced sample was peripheral blood, taken 28 days after the second AZD1222 dose. CDR3 nucleotides: TGTGCCAGCAGTCCTTCTTCTAGGGGCTTCTCTGGAAACACCATATATTTT. Its translation: CASSPSSRGFSGNTIYF.